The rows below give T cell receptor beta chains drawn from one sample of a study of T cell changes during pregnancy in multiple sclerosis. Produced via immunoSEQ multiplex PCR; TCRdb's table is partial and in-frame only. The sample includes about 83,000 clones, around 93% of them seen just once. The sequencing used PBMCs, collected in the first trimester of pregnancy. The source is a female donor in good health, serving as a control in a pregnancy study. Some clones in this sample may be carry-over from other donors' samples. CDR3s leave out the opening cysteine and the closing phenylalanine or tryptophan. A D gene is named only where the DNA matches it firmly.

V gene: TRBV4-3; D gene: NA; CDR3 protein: ASSHLGDKNTEAF
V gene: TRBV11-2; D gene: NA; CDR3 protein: ASTGGPGNEQF
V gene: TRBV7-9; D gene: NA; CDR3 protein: ASRSDWLSYNEQF
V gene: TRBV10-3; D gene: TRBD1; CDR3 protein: ATRDREANYGYT
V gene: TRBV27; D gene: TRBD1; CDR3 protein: ASSTGEAAGEKLF
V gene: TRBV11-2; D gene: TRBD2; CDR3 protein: ASSSPGTSGGVEETQY
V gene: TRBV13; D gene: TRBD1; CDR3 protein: ASSADRNMGPNSPLH
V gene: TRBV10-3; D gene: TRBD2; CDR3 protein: AIRGTSGSSPETQY
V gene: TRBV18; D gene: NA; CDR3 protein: ASSPSVGGPTEAF
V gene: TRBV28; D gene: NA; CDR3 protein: ATLRPHGNQPQH
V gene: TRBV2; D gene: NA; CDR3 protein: ASSATRTEQF
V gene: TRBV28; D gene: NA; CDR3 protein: ASRSPQGTYEQY
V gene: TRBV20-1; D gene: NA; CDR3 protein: SGGTYEAF
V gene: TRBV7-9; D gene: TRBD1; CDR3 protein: ASSIRTGGSYEQY
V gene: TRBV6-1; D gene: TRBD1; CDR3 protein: ASSELDRGRSEQY
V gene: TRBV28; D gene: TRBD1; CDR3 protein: ASRSGTGYGNEQY
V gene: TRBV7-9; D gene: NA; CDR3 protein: ASSTFLGAGYNEQF
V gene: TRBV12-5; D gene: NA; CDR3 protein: ASGRGGTHEQF
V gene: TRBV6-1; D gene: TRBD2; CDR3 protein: ASTGAGGRGDTQY
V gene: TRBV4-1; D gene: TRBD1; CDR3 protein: ASSHPTGGREKLF
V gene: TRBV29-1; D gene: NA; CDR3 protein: SVGKGSGANVLT
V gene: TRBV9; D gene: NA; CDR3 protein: ASSVATRAGSTDTQY
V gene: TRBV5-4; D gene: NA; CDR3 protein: ASSLDRVNGYT
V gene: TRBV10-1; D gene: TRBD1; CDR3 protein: ASRARGRENTIY